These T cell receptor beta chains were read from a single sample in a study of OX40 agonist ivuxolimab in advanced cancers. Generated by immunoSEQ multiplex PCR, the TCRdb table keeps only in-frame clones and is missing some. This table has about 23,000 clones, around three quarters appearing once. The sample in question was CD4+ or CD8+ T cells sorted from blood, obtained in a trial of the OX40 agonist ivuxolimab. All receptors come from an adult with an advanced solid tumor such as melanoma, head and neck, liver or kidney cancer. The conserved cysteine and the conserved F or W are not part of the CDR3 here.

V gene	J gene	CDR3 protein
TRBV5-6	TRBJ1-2	ASSLPWQANYGYT
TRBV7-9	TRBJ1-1	ASSSSQDSDEAF
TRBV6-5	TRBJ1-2	ASSSPGQTLSDT
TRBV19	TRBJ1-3	ASSGWDSGNTIY
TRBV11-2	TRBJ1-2	ASSLTPGRYGYT
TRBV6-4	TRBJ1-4	ASSDRANSGKLF
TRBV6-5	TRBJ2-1	ASSQSGGSYNEQF
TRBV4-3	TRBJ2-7	ASSQGIQLYEQY
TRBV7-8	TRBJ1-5	ASKMGQGAQPQH
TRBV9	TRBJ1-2	ASSVVSGQRDGYT
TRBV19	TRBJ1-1	ATIAEGGFHTEAF
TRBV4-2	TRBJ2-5	ASSPGGQGAGETQY
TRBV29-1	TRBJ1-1	SVRAVNTEAF
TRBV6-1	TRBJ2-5	ASSDIDREETQY
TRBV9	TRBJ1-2	ASSGIGYGYT
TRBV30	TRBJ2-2	AWEGTGPLAGELF
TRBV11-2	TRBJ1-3	ASSGEGLATIY
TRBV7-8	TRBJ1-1	ASSSWGPGDTEAF
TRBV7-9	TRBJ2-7	ASSDGTGDYEQY
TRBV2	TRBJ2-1	AGSLAAYNEQF
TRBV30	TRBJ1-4	AWSWGGALAENEKLF
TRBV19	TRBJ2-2	ASIGRANTGELF
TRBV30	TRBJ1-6	AWQQGAGDNSPLH
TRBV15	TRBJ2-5	ATSRGGGETQY
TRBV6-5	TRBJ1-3	ASSRPGRGNTIY
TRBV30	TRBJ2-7	AWSVGPHGYEQY
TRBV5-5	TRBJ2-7	ASSHRTGSYEQY
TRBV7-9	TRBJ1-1	ASSLENTEAF
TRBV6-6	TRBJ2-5	ATQEGAGVQETQY
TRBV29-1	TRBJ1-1	SVEDVEGLNTEAF
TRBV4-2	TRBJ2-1	ASSSGLAGEF
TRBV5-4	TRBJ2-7	ASSPPGGNYEQY
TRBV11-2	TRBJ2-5	ASSLGGQGLQETQY
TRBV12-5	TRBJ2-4	ASGLDREDKNIQY
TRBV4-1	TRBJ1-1	ASSQVGTGTEAF
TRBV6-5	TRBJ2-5	ASSNPQAETQY
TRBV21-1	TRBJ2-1	ASSNRGAPNEQF
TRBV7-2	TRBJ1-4	ASSSPQYRGKLF
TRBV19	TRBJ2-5	ASSMDGSRLQETQY
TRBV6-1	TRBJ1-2	ASSSQGGGNGYT
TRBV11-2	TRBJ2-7	ASSLAGSTLYEQY